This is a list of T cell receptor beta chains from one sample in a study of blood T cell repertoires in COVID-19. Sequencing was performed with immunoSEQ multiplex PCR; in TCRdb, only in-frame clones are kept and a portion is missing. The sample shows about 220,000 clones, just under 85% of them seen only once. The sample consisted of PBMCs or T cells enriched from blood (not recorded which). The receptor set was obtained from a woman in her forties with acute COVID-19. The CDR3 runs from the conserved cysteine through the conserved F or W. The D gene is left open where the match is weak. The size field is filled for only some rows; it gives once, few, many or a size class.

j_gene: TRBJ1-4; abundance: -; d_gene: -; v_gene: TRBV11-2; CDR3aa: CASSTQSGLRNEKLFF; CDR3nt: TGTGCCAGCAGTACCCAGAGTGGGCTCCGGAATGAAAAACTGTTTTTT
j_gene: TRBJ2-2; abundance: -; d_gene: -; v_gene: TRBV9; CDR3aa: CASSSRLETGELFF; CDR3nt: TGTGCCAGCAGCTCTCGACTGGAGACCGGGGAGCTGTTTTTT
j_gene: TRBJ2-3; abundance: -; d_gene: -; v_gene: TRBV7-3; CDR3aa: CASSPRGTSTDTQYF; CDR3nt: TGTGCCAGCAGCCCCCGTGGCACCAGCACAGATACGCAGTATTTT
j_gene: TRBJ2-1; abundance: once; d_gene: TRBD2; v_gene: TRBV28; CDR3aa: CASNLSGRRDEQFF; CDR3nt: TGTGCCAGCAACCTTAGCGGGAGGAGGGATGAGCAGTTCTTC
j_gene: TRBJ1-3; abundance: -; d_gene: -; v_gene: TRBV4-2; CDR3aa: CASRYQDSPSGNTIYF; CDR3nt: TGTGCCAGCAGGTACCAAGACTCTCCCTCTGGAAACACCATATATTTT
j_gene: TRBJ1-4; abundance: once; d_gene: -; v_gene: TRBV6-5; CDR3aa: CASGLSIGSNEKLFF; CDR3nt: TGTGCCAGCGGGCTTTCTATCGGCTCTAATGAAAAACTGTTTTTT
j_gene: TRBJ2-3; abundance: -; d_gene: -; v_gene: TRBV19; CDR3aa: CASSMGHTDTQYF; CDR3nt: TGTGCCAGTAGTATGGGACACACAGATACGCAGTATTTT
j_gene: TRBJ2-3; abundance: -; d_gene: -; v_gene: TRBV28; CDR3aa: CASSFLGLTSTDTQYF; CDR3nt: TGTGCCAGCAGTTTTTTAGGACTTACTAGCACAGATACGCAGTATTTT
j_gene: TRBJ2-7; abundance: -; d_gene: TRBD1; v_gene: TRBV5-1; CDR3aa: CASSWTGDRSSYEQYF; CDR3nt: TGCGCCAGCAGCTGGACCGGGGACAGAAGCTCCTACGAGCAGTACTTC
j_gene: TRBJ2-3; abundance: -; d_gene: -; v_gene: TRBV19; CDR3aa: CASSRGRDTQYF; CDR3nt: TGTGCCAGTAGTAGAGGTAGAGATACGCAGTATTTT
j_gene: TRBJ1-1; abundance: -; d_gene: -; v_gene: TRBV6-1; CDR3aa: CASSEVGGRAFF; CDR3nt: TGTGCCAGCAGTGAAGTAGGAGGGCGCGCTTTCTTT
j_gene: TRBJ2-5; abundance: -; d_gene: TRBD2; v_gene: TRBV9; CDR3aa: CASSVPAGGPETQYF; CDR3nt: TGTGCCAGCAGCGTACCAGCGGGGGGGCCGGAGACCCAGTACTTC
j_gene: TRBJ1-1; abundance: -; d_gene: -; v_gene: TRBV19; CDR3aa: CASSTGGGTEAFF; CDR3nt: TGTGCCAGTAGTACGGGAGGGGGGACTGAAGCTTTCTTT
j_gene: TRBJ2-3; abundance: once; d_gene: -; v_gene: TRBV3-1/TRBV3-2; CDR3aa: CASRLNSADTQYF; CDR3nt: TGTGCCAGCAGACTCAACTCGGCAGATACGCAGTATTTT
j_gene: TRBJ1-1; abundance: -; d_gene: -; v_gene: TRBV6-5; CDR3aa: CASSRVNTEAFF; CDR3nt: TGTGCCAGCAGTCGCGTAAACACTGAAGCTTTCTTT
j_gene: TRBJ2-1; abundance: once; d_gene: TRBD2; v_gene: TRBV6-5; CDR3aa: CASRPLAGVNNEQFF; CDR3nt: TGTGCCAGCAGACCGCTAGCGGGGGTTAACAATGAGCAGTTCTTC
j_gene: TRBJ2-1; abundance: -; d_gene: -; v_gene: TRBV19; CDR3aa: CASSTGGTLNEQFF; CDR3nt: TGTGCCAGTAGTACTGGCGGGACTCTGAATGAGCAGTTCTTC
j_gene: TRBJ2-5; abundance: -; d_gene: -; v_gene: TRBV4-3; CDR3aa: CASSQRGGPETQYF; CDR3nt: TGCGCCAGCAGCCAAAGGGGGGGGCCGGAGACCCAGTACTTC
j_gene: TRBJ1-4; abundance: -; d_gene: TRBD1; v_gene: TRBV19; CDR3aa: CASSLRDSNEKLFF; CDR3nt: TGTGCCAGTAGTTTACGGGACAGTAATGAAAAACTGTTTTTT
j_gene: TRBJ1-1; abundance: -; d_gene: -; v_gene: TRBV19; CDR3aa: CASSIPRVNTEAFF; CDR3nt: TGTGCCAGTAGTATCCCCCGTGTTAACACTGAAGCTTTCTTT
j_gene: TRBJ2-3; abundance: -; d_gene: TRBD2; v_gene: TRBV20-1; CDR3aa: CSASGGGNTDTQYF; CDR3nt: TGCAGTGCTAGTGGGGGGGGGAACACAGATACGCAGTATTTT
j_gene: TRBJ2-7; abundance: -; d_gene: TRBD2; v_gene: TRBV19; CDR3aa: CASSRGLAESYEQYF; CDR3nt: TGTGCCAGTAGCAGGGGACTAGCGGAATCCTACGAGCAGTACTTC
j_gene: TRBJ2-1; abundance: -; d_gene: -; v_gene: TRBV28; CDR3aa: CASSTLVGRNEQFF; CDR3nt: TGTGCCAGCAGTACCCTAGTGGGGAGGAATGAGCAGTTCTTC
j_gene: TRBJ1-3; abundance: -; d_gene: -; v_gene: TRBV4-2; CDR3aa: CASSQADRGNTIYF; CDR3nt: TGTGCCAGCAGCCAAGCGGACAGAGGAAACACCATATATTTT
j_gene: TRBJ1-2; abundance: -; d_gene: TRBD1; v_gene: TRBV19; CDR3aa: CASSRSGTGGPLYGYTF; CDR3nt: TGTGCCAGTAGTCGGTCCGGGACAGGGGGCCCTCTCTATGGCTACACCTTC
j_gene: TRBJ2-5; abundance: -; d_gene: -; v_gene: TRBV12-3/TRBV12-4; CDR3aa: CASRPTGLETQYF; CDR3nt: TGTGCCAGCAGACCAACAGGGCTGGAGACCCAGTACTTC
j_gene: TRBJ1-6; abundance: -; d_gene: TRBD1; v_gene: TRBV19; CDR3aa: CASRRGQEANSPLHF; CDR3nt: TGTGCCAGTAGGCGAGGACAGGAAGCTAATTCACCCCTCCACTTT
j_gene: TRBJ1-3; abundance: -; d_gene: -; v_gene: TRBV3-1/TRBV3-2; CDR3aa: CASSQSTGTSSGNTIYF; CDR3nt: TGTGCCAGCAGCCAGTCCACCGGGACATCCTCTGGAAACACCATATATTTT
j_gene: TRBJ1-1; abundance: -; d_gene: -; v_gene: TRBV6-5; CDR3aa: CASRELLPSNTEAFF; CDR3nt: TGTGCCAGCAGAGAGTTGCTCCCGTCGAACACTGAAGCTTTCTTT
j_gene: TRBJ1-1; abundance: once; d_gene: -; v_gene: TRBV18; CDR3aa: CASSPGGQGGEAFF; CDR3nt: TGTGCCAGCTCACCAGGTGGGCAGGGTGGTGAAGCTTTCTTT
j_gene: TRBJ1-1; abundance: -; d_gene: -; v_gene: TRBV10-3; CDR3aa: CAISEAGEGNTEAFF; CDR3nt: TGTGCCATCAGTGAAGCGGGGGAGGGGAACACTGAAGCTTTCTTT
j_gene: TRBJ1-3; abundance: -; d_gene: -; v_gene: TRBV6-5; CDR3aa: CASSLQASSGNTIYF; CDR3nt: TGTGCCAGCAGCTTACAGGCCTCCTCTGGAAACACCATATATTTT
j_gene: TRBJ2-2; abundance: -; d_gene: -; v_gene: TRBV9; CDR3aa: CASSSRSDTGELFF; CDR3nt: TGTGCCAGCAGCTCTAGATCGGACACCGGGGAGCTGTTTTTT
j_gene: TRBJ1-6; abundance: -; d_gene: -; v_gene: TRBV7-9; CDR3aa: CASSLAERSPLHF; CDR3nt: TGTGCCAGCAGCCTAGCAGAGCGCTCACCCCTCCACTTT
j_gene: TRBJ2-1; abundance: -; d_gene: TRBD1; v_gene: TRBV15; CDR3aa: CATSDGRGRDEQFF; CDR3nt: TGTGCCACCAGCGACGGCAGGGGGCGGGATGAGCAGTTCTTC
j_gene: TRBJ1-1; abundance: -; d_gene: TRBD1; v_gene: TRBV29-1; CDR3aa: CSVRGGNTEAFF; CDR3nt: TGCAGCGTTCGAGGGGGCAACACTGAAGCTTTCTTT
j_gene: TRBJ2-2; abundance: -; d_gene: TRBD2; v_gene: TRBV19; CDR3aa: CASSTSPMVAGDFGELFF; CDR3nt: TGTGCCAGTAGTACGAGCCCCATGGTAGCGGGAGACTTCGGGGAGCTGTTTTTT
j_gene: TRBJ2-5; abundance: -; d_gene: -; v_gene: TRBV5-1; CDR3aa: CASSLVPLQGLETQYF; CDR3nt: TGCGCCAGCAGCTTGGTACCCTTACAGGGTTTGGAGACCCAGTACTTC